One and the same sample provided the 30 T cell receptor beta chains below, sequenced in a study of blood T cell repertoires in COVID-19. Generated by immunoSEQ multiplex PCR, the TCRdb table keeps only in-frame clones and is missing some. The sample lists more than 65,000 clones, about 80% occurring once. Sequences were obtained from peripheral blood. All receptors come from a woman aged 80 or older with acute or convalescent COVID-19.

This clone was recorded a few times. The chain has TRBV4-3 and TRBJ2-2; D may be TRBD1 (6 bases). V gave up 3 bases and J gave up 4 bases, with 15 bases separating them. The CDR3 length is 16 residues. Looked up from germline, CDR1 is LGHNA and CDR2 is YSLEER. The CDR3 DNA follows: TGCGCCAGCAGCCAGTTCTTTGGCAGGGGCACCGGGGAGCTGTTTTTT. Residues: CASSQFFGRGTGELFF.

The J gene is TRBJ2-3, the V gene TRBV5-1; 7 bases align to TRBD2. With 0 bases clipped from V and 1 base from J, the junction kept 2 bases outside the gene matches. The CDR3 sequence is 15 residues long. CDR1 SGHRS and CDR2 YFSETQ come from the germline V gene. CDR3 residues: CASSLGAGGTDTQYF. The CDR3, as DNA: TGCGCCAGCAGCTTGGGTGCGGGGGGCACAGATACGCAGTATTTT.

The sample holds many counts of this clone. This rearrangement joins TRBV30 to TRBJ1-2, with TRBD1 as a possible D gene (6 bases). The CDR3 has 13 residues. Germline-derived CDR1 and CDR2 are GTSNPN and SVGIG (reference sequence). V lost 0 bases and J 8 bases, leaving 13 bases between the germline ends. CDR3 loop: CAWSVRGANGYTF. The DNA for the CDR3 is TGTGCCTGGAGTGTACGGGGGGCCAACGGCTACACCTTC.

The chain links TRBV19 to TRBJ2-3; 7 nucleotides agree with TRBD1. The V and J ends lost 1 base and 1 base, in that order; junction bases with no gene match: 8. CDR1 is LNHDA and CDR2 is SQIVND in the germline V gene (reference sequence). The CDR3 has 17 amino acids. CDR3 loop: CASSIATGAPGTDTQYF. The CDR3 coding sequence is TGTGCCAGTAGTATAGCTACAGGGGCGCCTGGCACAGATACGCAGTATTTT.

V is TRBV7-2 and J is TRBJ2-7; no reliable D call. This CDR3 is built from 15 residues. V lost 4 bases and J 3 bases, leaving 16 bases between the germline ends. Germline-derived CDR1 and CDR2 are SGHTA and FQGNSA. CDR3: CASSSPQSTYYEQYF. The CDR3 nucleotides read TGTGCCAGCAGCTCCCCACAGAGCACCTACTACGAGCAGTACTTC.

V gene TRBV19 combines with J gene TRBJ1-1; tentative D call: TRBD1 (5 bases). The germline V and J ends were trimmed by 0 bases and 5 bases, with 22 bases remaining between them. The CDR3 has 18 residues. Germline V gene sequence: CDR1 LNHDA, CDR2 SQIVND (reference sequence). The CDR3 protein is CASSIDLWQGKGRTEAFF. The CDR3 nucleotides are TGTGCCAGTAGTATAGATCTATGGCAGGGAAAAGGGAGGACTGAAGCTTTCTTT. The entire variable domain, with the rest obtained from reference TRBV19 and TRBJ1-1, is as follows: DGGITQSPKYLFRKEGQNVTLSCEQNLNHDAMYWYRQDPGQGLRLIYYSQIVNDFQKGDIAEGYSVSREKKESFPLTVTSAQKNPTAFYLCASSIDLWQGKGRTEAFFGQGTRLTVV.

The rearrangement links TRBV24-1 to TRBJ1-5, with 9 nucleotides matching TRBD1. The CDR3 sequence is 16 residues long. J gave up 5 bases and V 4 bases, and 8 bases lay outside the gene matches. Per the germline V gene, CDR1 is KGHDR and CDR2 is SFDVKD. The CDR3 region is CATSDSRQGDYQPQHF. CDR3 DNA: TGTGCCACCAGTGACTCGAGACAGGGGGATTATCAGCCCCAGCATTTT.

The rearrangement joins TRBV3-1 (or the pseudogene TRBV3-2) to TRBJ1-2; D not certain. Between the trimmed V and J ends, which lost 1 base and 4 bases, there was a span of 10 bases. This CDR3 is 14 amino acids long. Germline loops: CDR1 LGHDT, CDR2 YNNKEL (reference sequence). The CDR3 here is CASSQAGLAYGYTF. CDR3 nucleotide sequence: TGTGCCAGCAGCCAAGCGGGTTTGGCCTATGGCTACACCTTC.

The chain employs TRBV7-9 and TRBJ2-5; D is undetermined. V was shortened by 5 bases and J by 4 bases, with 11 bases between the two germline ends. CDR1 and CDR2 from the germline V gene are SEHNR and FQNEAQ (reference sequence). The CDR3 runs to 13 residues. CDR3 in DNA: TGTGCCAGCAGCCGGGTAGGCGTAGAGACCCAGTACTTC. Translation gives CASSRVGVETQYF.

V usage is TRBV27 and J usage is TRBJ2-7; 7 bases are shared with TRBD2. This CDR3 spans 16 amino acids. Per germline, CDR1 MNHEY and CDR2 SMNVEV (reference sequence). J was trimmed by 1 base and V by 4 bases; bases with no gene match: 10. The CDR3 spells CASSSLRTSGSYEQYF. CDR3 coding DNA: TGTGCCAGCAGTTCTCTTCGGACTAGTGGGTCCTACGAGCAGTACTTC.

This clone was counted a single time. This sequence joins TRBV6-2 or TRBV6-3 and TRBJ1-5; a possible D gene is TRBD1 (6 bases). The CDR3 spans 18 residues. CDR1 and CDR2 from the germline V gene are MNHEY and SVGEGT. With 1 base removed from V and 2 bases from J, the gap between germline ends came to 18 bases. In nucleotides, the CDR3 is TGTGCCAGCAGTTACTACGGGGGGCTCGGTTCGGGCAATCAGCCCCAGCATTTT. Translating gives CASSYYGGLGSGNQPQHF.

The CDR3 sequence: CASSYLVSGSQFF. The CDR3 DNA reads as TGTGCCAGCAGTTACCTGGTCAGCGGATCGCAGTTCTTC. The chain carries TRBV6-2 or TRBV6-3 and TRBJ2-1; D is possibly TRBD2 (5 bases). Germline V gives CDR1 MNHEY, CDR2 SVGEGT. The ends were cut back, 2 bases at V and 12 bases at J, with 14 bases in the middle. This CDR3 is 13 amino acids long.

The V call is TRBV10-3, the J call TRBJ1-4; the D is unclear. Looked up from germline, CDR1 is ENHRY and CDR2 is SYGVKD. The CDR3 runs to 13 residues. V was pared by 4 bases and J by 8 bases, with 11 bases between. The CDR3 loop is CAISVMVGEKLFF. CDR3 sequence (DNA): TGTGCCATCAGTGTCATGGTCGGGGAAAAACTGTTTTTT.

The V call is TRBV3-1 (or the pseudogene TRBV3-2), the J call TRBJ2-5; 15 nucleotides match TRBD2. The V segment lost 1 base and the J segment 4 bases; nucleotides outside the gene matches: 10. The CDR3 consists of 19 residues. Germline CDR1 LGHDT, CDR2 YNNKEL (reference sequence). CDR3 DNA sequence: TGTGCCAGCAGCCAAGCCCCAGGACTAGCGGGAGGGCCAAGAGAGACCCAGTACTTC. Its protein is CASSQAPGLAGGPRETQYF.

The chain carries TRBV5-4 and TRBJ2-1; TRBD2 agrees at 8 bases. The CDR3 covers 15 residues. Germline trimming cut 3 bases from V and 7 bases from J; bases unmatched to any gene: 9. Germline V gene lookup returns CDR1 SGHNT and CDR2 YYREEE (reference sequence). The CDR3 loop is CASSSIAGSENEQFF. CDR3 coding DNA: TGTGCCAGCAGCTCCATAGCGGGATCGGAAAATGAGCAGTTCTTC.

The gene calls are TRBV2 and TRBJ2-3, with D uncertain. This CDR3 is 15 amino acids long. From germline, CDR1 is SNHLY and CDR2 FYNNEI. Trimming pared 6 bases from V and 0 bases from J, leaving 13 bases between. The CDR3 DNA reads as TGTGCCAGCAGGCCGCACAGTACTAGCACAGATACGCAGTATTTT. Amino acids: CASRPHSTSTDTQYF.

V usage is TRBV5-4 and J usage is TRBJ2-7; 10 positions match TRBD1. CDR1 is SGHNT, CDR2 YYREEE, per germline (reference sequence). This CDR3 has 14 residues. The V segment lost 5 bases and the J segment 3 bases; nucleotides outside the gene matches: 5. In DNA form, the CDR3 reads TGTGCCAGCAGTAGGACAGGGGGACTCTACGAGCAGTACTTC. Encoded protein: CASSRTGGLYEQYF.

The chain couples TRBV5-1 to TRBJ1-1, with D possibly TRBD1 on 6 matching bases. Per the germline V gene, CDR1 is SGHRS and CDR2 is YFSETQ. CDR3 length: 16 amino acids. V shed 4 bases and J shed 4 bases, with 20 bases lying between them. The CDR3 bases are TGCGCCAGCAGCCCAAGGGCCTCAGGGGTTGGCACTGAAGCTTTCTTT. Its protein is CASSPRASGVGTEAFF.

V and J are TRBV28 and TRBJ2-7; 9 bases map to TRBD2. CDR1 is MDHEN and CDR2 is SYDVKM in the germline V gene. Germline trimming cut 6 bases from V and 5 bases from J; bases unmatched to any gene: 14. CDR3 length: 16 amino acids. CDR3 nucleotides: TGTGCCAGCAGCCCTGCCACCAGCGGGAGGAAAAACGAGCAGTACTTC. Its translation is CASSPATSGRKNEQYF.

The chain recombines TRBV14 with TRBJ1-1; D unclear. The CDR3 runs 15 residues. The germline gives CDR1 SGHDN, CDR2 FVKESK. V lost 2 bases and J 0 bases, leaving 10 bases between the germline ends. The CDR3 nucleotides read TGTGCCAGCAGCCAAAGAGGCGGTCTGAACACTGAAGCTTTCTTT. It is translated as CASSQRGGLNTEAFF.

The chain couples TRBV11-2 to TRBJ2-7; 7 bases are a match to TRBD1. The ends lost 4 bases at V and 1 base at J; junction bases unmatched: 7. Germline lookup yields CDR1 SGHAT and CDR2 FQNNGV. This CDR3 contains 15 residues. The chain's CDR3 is CASSSVGDSSYEQYF. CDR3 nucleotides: TGTGCCAGCAGCTCGGTAGGGGACAGTTCCTACGAGCAGTACTTC.

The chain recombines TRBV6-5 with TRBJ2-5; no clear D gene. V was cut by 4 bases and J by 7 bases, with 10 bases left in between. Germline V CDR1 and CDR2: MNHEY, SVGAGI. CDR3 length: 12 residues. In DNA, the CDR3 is TGTGCCAGCAGTTCAGGCTCTGGGACCCAGTACTTC. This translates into CASSSGSGTQYF.

The CDR3 DNA reads TGTGCCAGTAGTGCGGGACAGGGCGTGACTGAAGCTTTCTTT. This gives the protein CASSAGQGVTEAFF. The chain uses TRBV19 and TRBJ1-1; 9 positions match TRBD1. V shed 5 bases, J shed 5 bases, and the junction held 6 bases outside the gene matches. There are 14 residues in the CDR3. Germline-derived CDR1 and CDR2 are LNHDA and SQIVND (reference sequence).

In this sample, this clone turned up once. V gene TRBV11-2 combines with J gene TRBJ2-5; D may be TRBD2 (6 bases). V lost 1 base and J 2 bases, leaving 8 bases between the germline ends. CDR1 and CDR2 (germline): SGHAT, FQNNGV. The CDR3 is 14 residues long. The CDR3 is CASSLVTRQETQYF. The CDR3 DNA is TGTGCCAGCAGCTTAGTGACTAGACAAGAGACCCAGTACTTC.

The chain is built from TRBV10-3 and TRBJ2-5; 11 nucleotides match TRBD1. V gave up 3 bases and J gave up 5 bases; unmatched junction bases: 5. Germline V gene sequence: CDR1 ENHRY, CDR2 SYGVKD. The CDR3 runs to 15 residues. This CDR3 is CAISEWTGGTETQYF. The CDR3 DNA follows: TGTGCCATCAGTGAATGGACAGGGGGCACGGAGACCCAGTACTTC.

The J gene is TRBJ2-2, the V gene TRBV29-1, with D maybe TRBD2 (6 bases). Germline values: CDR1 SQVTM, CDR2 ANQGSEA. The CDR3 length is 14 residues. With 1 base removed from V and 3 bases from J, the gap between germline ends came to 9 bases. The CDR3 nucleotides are TGCAGCGTTGAAGGCCGGGGGTACACCGGGGAGCTGTTTTTT. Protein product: CSVEGRGYTGELFF.

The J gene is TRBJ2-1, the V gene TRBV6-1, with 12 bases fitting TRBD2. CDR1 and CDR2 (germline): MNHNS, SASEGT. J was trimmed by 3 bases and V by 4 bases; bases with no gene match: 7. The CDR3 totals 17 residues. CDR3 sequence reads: CASSASGRASVYNEQFF. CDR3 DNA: TGTGCCAGCAGTGCTAGCGGGAGGGCCTCGGTCTACAATGAGCAGTTCTTC.

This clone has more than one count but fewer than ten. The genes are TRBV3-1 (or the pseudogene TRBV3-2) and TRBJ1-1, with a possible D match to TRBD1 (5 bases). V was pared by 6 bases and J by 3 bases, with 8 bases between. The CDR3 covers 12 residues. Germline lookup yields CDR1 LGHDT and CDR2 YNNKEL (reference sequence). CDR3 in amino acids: CASSLTDTEAFF. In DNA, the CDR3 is TGTGCCAGCAGTCTGACAGACACTGAAGCTTTCTTT.

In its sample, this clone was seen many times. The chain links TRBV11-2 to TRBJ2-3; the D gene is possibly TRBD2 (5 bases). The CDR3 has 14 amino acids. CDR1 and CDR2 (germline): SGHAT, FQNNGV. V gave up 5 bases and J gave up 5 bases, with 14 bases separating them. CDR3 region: CASSPTRNLDTQYF. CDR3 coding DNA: TGTGCCAGCAGCCCCACTAGGAACTTAGATACGCAGTATTTT.

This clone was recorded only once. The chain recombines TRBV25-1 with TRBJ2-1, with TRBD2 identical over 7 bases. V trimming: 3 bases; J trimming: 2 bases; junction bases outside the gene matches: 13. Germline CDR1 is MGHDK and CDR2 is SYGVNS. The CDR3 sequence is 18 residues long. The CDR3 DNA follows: TGTGCCAGCAGTGAGGCACGGGGGGTAGCGGTAACCTACAATGAGCAGTTCTTC. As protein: CASSEARGVAVTYNEQFF.